A single sample gave rise to the 13 T cell receptor beta chains below, sequenced in a study of cytomegalovirus exposure and HLA in healthy donors (TCRdb year 2017). Receptor libraries were prepared by the immunoSEQ multiplex PCR assay. The multiplex PCR relied on a mix of 60 forward primers for TCR Vbeta segments and 13 reverse primers for TCR Jbeta segments. In TCRdb, the immuneACCESS table is reduced to in-frame sequences with V and J assigned. These tables do not hold every clone; where another copy was compared, an unresolved V gene accounts for under half, and the others remain unexplained. For this sample the table gives 95,000 to 150,000 clones, of which over 60% were detected only once. The ten largest clones represent 1.5% to 2.5% of the sample. The specimen sequenced was PBMCs. These receptors originate from a man between 45 and 60 years old in good health and CMV-seronegative.

The V call is TRBV19, the J call TRBJ1-5; 7 bases map to TRBD1. The germline CDR1 and CDR2 sequences are LNHDA and SQIVND (reference sequence). V lost 0 bases and J lost 1; bases outside the gene matches: 12. CDR3 length equals 19 residues. The CDR3 DNA sequence: TGTGCCAGTAGTATAGAGGGCAGGGGGAGCCCTTTGAGCAATCAGCCCCAGCATTTT. Its translation: CASSIEGRGSPLSNQPQHF.

The chain recombines TRBV6-6 with TRBJ2-7; the D is unclear. This CDR3 is built from 14 residues. The germline V and J ends were trimmed by 7 bases and 2 bases, with 15 bases remaining between them. Looked up from germline, CDR1 is MNHNY and CDR2 is SVGAGI (reference sequence). CDR3 bases: TGTGCCAGCAAACCCCTACAGTCAACCTACGAGCAGTACTTC. It specifies CASKPLQSTYEQYF.

The V gene is TRBV2, the J gene TRBJ1-1, with D perhaps matching TRBD1 (5 bases). The CDR3 contains 15 residues. The germline V gene encodes CDR1 SNHLY and CDR2 FYNNEI. V lost 5 bases, J lost 4 bases, and 17 bases lay in between. CDR3 DNA sequence: TGTGCCAGCAGTCCCCAGGTAGGGGCAGGCACTGAAGCTTTCTTT. Its protein is CASSPQVGAGTEAFF.

V is TRBV14 and J is TRBJ2-3; the D is unclear. V was pared by 0 bases and J by 7 bases, with 11 bases between. The CDR3 totals 14 residues. Germline V gene data show CDR1 as SGHDN and CDR2 as FVKESK. The CDR3 spells CASSQDGSSYTQYF. The CDR3 DNA reads as TGTGCCAGCAGCCAAGATGGCTCTTCTTATACGCAGTATTTT.

The rearrangement joins TRBV5-1 to TRBJ2-1; 12 positions agree with TRBD1. CDR3 length: 16 residues. Germline V CDR1 and CDR2: SGHRS, YFSETQ. After removal of 3 bases from V and 4 bases from J, the junction contained 5 bases not matched to a gene. CDR3 sequence: CASSWGGQGAYNEQFF. In DNA form, the CDR3 reads TGCGCCAGCAGCTGGGGGGGACAGGGGGCTTACAATGAGCAGTTCTTC.

This clone came up a few times. This sequence joins TRBV2 and TRBJ2-2; 9 bases map to TRBD2. Losses at the gene ends were 4 bases for V and 4 bases for J; bases not matched to a gene: 19. The V gene's germline CDR1 is SNHLY and CDR2 FYNNEI. The CDR3 has 20 amino acids. DNA of the CDR3: TGTGCCAGCAGTGTCCAAGGGCGCTTAGGCGGGGGGGATGGCACCGGGGAGCTGTTTTTT. Protein sequence: CASSVQGRLGGGDGTGELFF.

This chain uses TRBV6-1 with TRBJ2-7, with 14 bases aligning to TRBD2. The CDR3 spans 19 residues. CDR1 and CDR2 from the germline V gene are MNHNS and SASEGT. V dropped 1 base and J dropped 4; count of bases not matched to a gene: 12. The CDR3 reads CASSEVGLAGGLAEYEQYF. The CDR3, as DNA: TGTGCCAGCAGTGAAGTAGGACTAGCGGGGGGTCTGGCCGAATACGAGCAGTACTTC.

The V gene is TRBV6-1, the J gene TRBJ2-7; D perhaps matches TRBD2 (5 bases). The ends were cut back, 4 bases at V and 0 bases at J, with 19 bases in the middle. This CDR3 spans 17 amino acids. Germline V gives CDR1 MNHNS, CDR2 SASEGT. The CDR3 loop is CASSATRTLTSSYEQYF. As DNA, the CDR3 is TGTGCCAGCAGTGCCACTAGGACCTTAACGAGCTCCTACGAGCAGTACTTC.

J is TRBJ1-2 and V is TRBV10-3, with 8 bases identical to TRBD1. The V gene end was trimmed by 6 bases and the J gene end by 4 bases; junction bases not matched to a gene: 19. The CDR3 runs 18 residues. The germline gives CDR1 ENHRY, CDR2 SYGVKD. In nucleotides, the CDR3 is TGTGCCATCAGGGGGCGAACCGGGACAGGAAGCGGCGGCTATGGCTACACCTTC. As protein: CAIRGRTGTGSGGYGYTF.

The V gene is TRBV28, the J gene TRBJ2-2; 11 nucleotides match TRBD1. The germline V gene has CDR1 MDHEN and CDR2 SYDVKM. The CDR3 runs 17 residues. The CDR3 nucleotides read TGTGCTATCCCCGCTCATCGGACAGGGGGCAACACCGGGGAGCTGTTTTTT. It codes for CAIPAHRTGGNTGELFF. Full variable domain (missing parts from reference TRBV28 and TRBJ2-2): DVKVTQSSRYLVKRTGEKVFLECVQDMDHENMFWYRQDPGLGLRLIYFSYDVKMKEKGDIPEGYSVSREKKERFSLILESASTNQTSMYLCAIPAHRTGGNTGELFFGEGSRLTVL.

The J gene is TRBJ2-3, the V gene TRBV29-1; no firm D call. Germline CDR1 reads SQVTM; CDR2 reads ANQGSEA. V dropped 1 base and J dropped 5 bases, with 13 bases sitting between them. The CDR3 is made up of 14 amino acids. The CDR3: CSVEGPWAEDTQYF. CDR3 nucleotides: TGCAGCGTTGAAGGCCCCTGGGCTGAAGATACGCAGTATTTT.

This chain links TRBV6-1 with TRBJ1-5; no reliable D call. Per the germline V gene, CDR1 is MNHNS and CDR2 is SASEGT. The CDR3 spans 14 residues. Trimming shortened V by 7 bases and J by 9 bases, and 19 bases separated the two germline ends. CDR3 loop: CASNLDPSSGPQHF. The CDR3 coding sequence is TGTGCCAGCAACCTCGACCCCTCCTCGGGGCCCCAGCATTTT.

The genes are TRBV7-2 and TRBJ2-7; 8 bases fit TRBD2. There are 17 residues in the CDR3. With 7 bases clipped from V and 2 bases from J, the junction kept 16 bases outside the gene matches. Germline CDR1 and CDR2: SGHTA and FQGNSA. Here the CDR3 reads CASTRSGGTEGAYEQYF. CDR3 DNA sequence: TGTGCCAGCACACGAAGCGGGGGAACCGAAGGGGCCTACGAGCAGTACTTC.